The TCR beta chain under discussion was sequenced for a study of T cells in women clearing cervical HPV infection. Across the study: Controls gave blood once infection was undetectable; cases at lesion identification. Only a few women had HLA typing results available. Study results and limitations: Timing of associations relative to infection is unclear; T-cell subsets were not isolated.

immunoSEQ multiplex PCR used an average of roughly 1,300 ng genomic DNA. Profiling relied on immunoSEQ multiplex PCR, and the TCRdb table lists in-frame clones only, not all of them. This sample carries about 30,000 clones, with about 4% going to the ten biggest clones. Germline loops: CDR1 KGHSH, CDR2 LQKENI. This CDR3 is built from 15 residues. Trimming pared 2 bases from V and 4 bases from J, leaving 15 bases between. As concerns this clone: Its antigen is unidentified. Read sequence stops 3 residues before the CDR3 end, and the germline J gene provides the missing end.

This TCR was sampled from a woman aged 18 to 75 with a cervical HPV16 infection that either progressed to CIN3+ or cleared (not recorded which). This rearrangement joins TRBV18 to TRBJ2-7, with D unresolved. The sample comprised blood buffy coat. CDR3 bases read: TGTGCCAGCTCACCAGGGCCTCTCGTAACTTACGAG. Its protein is CASSPGPLVTYE. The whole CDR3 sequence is CASSPGPLVTYEQYF. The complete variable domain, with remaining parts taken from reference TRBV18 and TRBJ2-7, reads NAGVMQNPRHLVRRRGQEARLRCSPMKGHSHVYWYRQLPEEGLKFMVYLQKENIIDESGMPKERFSAEFPKEGPSILRIQQVVRGDSAAYFCASSPGPLVTYEQYFGPGTRLTVT.